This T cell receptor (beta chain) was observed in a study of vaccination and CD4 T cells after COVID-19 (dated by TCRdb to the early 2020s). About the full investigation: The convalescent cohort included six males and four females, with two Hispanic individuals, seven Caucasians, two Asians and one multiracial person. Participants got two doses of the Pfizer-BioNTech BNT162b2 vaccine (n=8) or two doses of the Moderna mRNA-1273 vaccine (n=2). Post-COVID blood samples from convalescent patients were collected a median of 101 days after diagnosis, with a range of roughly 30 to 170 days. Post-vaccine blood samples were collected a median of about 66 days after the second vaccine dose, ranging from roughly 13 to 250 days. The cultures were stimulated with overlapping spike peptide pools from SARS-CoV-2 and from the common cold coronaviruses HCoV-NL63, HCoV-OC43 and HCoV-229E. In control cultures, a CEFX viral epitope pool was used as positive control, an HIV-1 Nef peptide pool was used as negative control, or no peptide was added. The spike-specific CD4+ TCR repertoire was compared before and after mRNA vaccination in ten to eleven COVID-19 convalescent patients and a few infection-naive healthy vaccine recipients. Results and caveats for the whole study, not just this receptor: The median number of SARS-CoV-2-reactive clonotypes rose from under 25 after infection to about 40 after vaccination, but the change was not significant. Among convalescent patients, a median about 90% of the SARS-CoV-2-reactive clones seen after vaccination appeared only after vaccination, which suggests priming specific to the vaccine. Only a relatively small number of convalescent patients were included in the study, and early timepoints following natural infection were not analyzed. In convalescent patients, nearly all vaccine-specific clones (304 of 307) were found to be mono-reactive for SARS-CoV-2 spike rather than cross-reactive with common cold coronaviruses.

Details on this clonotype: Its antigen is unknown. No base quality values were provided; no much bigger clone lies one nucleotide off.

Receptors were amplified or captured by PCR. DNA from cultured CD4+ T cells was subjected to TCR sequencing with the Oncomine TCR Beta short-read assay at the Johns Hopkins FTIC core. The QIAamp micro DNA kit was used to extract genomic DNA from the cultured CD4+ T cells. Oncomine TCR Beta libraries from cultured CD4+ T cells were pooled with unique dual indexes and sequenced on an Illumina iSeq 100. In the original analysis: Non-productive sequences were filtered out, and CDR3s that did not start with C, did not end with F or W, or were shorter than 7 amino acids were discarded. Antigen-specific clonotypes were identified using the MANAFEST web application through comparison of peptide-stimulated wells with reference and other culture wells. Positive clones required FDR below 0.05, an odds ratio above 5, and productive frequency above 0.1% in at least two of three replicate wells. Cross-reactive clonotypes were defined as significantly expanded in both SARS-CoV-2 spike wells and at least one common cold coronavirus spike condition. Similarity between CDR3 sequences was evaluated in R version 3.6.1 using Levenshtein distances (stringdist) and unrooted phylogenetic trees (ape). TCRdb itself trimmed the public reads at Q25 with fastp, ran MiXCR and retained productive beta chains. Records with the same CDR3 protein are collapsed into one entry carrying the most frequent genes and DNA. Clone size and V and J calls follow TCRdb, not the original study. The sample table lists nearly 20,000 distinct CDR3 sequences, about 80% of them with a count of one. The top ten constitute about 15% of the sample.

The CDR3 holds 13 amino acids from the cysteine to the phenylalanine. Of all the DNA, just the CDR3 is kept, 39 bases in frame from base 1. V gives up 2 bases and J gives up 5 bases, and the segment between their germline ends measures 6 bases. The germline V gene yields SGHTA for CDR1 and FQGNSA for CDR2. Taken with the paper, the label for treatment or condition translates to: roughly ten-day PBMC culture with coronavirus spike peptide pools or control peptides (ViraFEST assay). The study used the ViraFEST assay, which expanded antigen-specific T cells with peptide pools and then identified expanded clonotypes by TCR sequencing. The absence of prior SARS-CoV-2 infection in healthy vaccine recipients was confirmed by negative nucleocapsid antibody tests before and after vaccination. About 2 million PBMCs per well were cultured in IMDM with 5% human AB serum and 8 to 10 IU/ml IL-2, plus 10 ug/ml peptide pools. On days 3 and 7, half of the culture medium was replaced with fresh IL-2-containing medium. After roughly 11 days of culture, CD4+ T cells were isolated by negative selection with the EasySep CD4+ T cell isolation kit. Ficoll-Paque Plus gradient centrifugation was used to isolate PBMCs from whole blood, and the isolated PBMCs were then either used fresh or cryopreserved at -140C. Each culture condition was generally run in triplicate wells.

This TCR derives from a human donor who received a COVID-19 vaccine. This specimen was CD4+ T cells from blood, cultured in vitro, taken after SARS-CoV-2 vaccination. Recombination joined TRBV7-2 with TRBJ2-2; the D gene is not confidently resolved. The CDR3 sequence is CASSLIGTGELFF. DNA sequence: TGTGCCAGCAGCTTAATAGGAACCGGGGAGCTGTTTTTT.